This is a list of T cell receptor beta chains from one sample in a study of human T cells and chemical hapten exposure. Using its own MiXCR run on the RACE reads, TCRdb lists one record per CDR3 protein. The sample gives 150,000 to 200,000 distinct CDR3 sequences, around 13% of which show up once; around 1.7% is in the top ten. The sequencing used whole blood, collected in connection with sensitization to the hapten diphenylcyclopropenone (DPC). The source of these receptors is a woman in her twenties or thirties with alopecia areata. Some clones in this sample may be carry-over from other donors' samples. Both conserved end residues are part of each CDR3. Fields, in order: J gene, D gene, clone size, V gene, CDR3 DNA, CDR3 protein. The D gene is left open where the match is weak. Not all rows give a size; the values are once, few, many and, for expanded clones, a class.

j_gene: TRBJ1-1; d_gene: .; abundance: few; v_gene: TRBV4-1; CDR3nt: TGCGCCAGCAGCCAAGCGAGGGGGAACACTGAAGCTTTCTTT; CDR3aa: CASSQARGNTEAFF
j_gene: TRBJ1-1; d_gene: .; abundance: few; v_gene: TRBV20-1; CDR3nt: TGCAGTGCTAGAGATCCCACCGATAACACTGAAGCTTTCTTT; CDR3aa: CSARDPTDNTEAFF
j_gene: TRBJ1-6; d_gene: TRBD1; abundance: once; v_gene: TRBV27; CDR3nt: TGTGCCAGTTACAGGGGAATGGGGTATAATTCACCCCTCCACTTT; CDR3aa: CASYRGMGYNSPLHF
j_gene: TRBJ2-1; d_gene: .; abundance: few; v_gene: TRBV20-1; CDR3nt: TGCAGTGCTAGAGTTGCGGTAGGGAACTCCTACAATGAGCAGTTCTTC; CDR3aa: CSARVAVGNSYNEQFF
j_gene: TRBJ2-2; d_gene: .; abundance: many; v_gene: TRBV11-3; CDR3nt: TGTGCCAGCAGCATCACTCCTGCGAACACCGGGGAGCTGTTTTTT; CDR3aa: CASSITPANTGELFF
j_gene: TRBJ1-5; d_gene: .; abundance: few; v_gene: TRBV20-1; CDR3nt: TGCAGTGCTAGAGATGGGGCGAGATCTAGCAATCAGCCCCAGCATTTT; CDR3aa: CSARDGARSSNQPQHF
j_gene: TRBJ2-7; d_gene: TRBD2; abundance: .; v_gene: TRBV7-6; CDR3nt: TGTGCCAGCAGCTCCGGACTAGCGGGGTCCTACGAGCAGTACTTC; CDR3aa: CASSSGLAGSYEQYF
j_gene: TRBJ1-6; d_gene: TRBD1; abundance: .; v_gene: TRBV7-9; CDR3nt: TGTGCCAGCAGCCCCCGACAGGGATCGGTAAATTCACCCCTCCACTTT; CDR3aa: CASSPRQGSVNSPLHF
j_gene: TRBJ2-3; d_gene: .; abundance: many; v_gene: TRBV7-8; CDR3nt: TGTGCCAGCAGCTTAGAGAGAGCAGATACGCAGTATTTT; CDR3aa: CASSLERADTQYF
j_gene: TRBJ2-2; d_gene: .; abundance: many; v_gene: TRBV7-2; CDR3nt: TGTGCCAGCAGCCCAAGACAGTCCACCGGGGAGCTGTTTTTT; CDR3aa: CASSPRQSTGELFF
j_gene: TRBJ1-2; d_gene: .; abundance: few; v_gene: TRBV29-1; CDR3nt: TGCAGCGTTGAGCTTGAAGACTACTATGGCTACACCTTC; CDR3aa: CSVELEDYYGYTF
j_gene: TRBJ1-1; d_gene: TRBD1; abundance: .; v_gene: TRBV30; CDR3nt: TGTGCCTGGAGTACCCCATACAGGGGAGCTGAAGCTTTCTTT; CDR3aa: CAWSTPYRGAEAFF
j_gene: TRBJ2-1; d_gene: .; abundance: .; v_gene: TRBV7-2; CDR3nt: TGTGCCAGCAGCTTAGCCGTTGCAGAGCAGTTCTTC; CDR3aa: CASSLAVAEQFF